This TCR beta chain was recovered during a study of T cell repertoires in cytomegalovirus infection (dated by TCRdb to between 2019 and 2020). Background on the whole study: Alongside well-studied HLA-B-restricted epitopes, the peptide stimulations were aimed at recently identified HLA-C-restricted CMV epitopes, whose presentation resists viral immunomodulation. Because public TCR beta signatures pointed to carriage of CMV infection together with the matching HLA type, the HLA type of each donor mattered for the analysis.

To note about this clonotype: The specificity of this receptor is unknown. No much larger clonotype is one base removed from it; base qualities were not supplied.

Explained via the paper, the treatment or condition label denotes: in vitro stimulation with specific CMV peptide epitopes to enrich CMV-specific T cells. Sequencing was carried out with an Illumina HiSeq 1500. The public reads were reprocessed in TCRdb via fastp at Q25 and MiXCR, keeping in-frame beta chains. Each CDR3 protein appears once, grouped with its most common genes and DNA. Counted in this sample were approximately 100,000 distinct CDR3 sequences; 42% of them appeared once. The ten largest clones add up to about two thirds of the sample. Spanning cysteine to phenylalanine, the CDR3 consists of 14 amino acids. Of all the DNA, just the CDR3 is kept, 42 bases in frame from base 1. CDR1 and CDR2 were assigned from the germline V gene (reference sequence) as SEHNR and FQNEAQ. V is pared back by 1 base and J by 3 bases, with 9 bases lying between the germline termini. Points the paper makes about the study in general: In the ex vivo response, HLA-C-restricted CMV-specific TCR beta clonotypes were dominant, and in two of eight donors the single most frequent clonotype came from this HLA-C-restricted group. Cumulative frequency of public TCR beta family members discriminated carriers of CMV infection plus the relevant HLA type in this cohort and an independent roughly 330-donor cohort.

The sequence came from a human donor in good health (CMV status not recorded). Some clones in this sample may be carry-over from other donors' samples. The sequence links TRBV7-9 to TRBJ1-2; the D gene lacks a confident call. The material sequenced was CD8+ T cells from cultured PBMCs, taken from culture after CMV antigen stimulation. The sequenced DNA is TGTGCCAGCAGCTTAGGGGGAGAGGACTATGGCTACACCTTC. It is translated as CASSLGGEDYGYTF. The full variable domain, with segments outside the CDR3 supplied by the reference TRBV7-9 and TRBJ1-2 proteins, appears as DTGVSQNPRHKITKRGQNVTFRCDPISEHNRLYWYRQTLGQGPEFLTYFQNEAQLEKSRLLSDRFSAERPKGSFSTLEIQRTEQGDSAMYLCASSLGGEDYGYTFGSGTRLTVV.